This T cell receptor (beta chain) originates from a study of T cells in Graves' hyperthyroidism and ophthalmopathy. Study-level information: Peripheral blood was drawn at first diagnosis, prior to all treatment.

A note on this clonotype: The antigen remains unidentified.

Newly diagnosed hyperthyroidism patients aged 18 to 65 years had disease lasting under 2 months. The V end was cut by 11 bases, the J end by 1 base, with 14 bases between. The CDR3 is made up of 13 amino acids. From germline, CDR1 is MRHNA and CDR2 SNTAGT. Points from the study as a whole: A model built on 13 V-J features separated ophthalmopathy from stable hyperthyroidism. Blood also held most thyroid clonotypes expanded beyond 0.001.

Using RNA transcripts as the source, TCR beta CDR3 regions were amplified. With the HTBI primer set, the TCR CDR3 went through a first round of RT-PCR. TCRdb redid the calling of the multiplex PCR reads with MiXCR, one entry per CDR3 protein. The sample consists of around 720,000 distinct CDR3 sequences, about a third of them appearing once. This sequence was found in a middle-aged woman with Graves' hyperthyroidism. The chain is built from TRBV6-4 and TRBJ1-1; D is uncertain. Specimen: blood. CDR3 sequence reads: CARRRKRNTEAFF. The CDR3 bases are TGTGCCCGGAGGAGGAAACGGAACACTGAAGCTTTCTTT.